Presented here are 9 T cell receptor beta chains from one specimen sequenced in a study of T cell changes during pregnancy in multiple sclerosis. Sequencing used immunoSEQ multiplex PCR; TCRdb keeps in-frame clones, though not all of them. The table records tens of thousands of clones, more than 90% of them present only once. This sample comprised peripheral blood, obtained in the third trimester of pregnancy. These receptors were obtained from a female donor with multiple sclerosis, enrolled in a pregnancy study.

The chain joins TRBV27 to TRBJ2-3, with a weak D call TRBD2 (6 bases). Trimming took off 6 bases at V and 2 bases at J, with 12 bases between the two ends. CDR1 MNHEY and CDR2 SMNVEV come from the germline V gene (reference sequence). The CDR3 covers 14 residues. This CDR3 is CASSWGDLTDTQYF. The CDR3 bases are TGTGCCAGCAGCTGGGGGGACCTCACAGATACGCAGTATTTT.

The J gene is TRBJ1-4, the V gene TRBV7-2; D unresolved. Per the germline V gene, CDR1 is SGHTA and CDR2 is FQGNSA. This CDR3 has 15 residues. V was cut by 5 bases and J by 5 bases, with 15 bases left in between. CDR3 DNA sequence: TGTGCCAGCAGCGCCTCCGGACTTACGAATGAAAAACTGTTTTTT. This sequence encodes CASSASGLTNEKLFF.

The J gene is TRBJ2-7, the V gene TRBV5-5, with D maybe TRBD2 (6 bases). Trimming took off 0 bases at V and 2 bases at J, with 12 bases between the two ends. This CDR3 comprises 15 residues. Germline lookup yields CDR1 SGHKS and CDR2 YYEKEE (reference sequence). The CDR3 is CASSLDSGHTYEQYF. The CDR3 DNA is TGTGCCAGCAGCTTGGATAGCGGTCATACCTACGAGCAGTACTTC.

The chain's CDR3 is CASSSSGLAGGSVGFF. As DNA, the CDR3 is TGTGCCAGTAGTTCTTCGGGACTAGCGGGAGGAAGTGTGGGGTTCTTC. The chain combines TRBV19 with TRBJ2-1, with TRBD2 matching 15 bases. The CDR3 runs to 16 residues. CDR1 LNHDA and CDR2 SQIVND come from the germline V gene (reference sequence). Trimming at V came to 5 bases and at J to 15 bases, leaving 14 bases not matched to a gene.

This clone appeared once. The chain links TRBV13 to TRBJ2-1; 10 nucleotides match TRBD2. V gave up 4 bases and J gave up 4 bases; unmatched junction bases: 1. Germline V lookup: CDR1 PRHDT, CDR2 FYEKMQ (reference sequence). This CDR3 is 14 amino acids long. For the CDR3, the DNA is TGTGCCAGCAGCTCGACTAGCGGGTACAATGAGCAGTTCTTC. Translation: CASSSTSGYNEQFF.

In this sample, this clone turned up a few times. This rearrangement joins TRBV15 to TRBJ1-2; D not resolved. The ends were cut back, 1 base at V and 13 bases at J, with 13 bases in the middle. The CDR3 loop spans 12 amino acids. Germline CDR1 LNHNV, CDR2 YYDKDF (reference sequence). The CDR3 here is CATSRVGPFPTF. CDR3 nucleotides: TGTGCCACCAGCAGAGTTGGGCCGTTCCCCACCTTC.

V usage is TRBV18 and J usage is TRBJ1-4, with D maybe TRBD1 (5 bases). Trimming removed 4 bases at V and 0 bases at J, with 9 bases between. This CDR3 is built from 15 residues. The germline V gene has CDR1 KGHSH and CDR2 LQKENI. The CDR3 protein is CASSQGTPTNEKLFF. Written as DNA, the CDR3 is TGTGCCAGCTCACAGGGGACTCCAACTAATGAAAAACTGTTTTTT.

This sequence joins TRBV5-1 and TRBJ2-5; D is perhaps TRBD1 (5 bases). This CDR3 region has 13 residues. Germline CDR1 is SGHRS and CDR2 is YFSETQ. The ends were cut back, 2 bases at V and 5 bases at J, with 10 bases in the middle. This CDR3 is CASSLQAGETQYF. The CDR3 DNA reads as TGCGCCAGCAGCTTACAGGCTGGGGAGACCCAGTACTTC.

A word on this clone: Germline and junction disagree at one end, which may indicate a read error. The V call is TRBV30, the J call TRBJ1-1, with D maybe TRBD1 (6 bases). CDR1 is GTSNPN and CDR2 is SVGIG in the germline V gene (reference sequence). This CDR3 comprises 14 residues. As DNA, the CDR3 is TGTGCCTGGAGTGTTCTCCGACCCAGGGGCCTAGGGGAATTT. Amino acids: CAWSVLRPRGLGEF.